This TCR beta chain was retrieved from a study of long-term antiretroviral therapy in people with HIV. About the study: It was about a decade before the 2015 immediate-ART recommendation that the earliest samples were taken.

Participants who had HIV were, without exception, treated in the United States. General observations from the study: Whereas controls had wider CDR3 length ranges, HIV repertoires had narrower ones.

Survey-level resolution applied to immunoSEQ assay v3.0. Using immunoSEQ multiplex PCR, the repertoire was profiled, and TCRdb retains in-frame clones only, with some absent. Among roughly 34,000 clones listed, about 93% were seen once. Trimming cost V 5 bases and J 0 bases, with 8 bases left between them. CDR3 length equals 14 residues. The germline V gene encodes CDR1 LNHDA and CDR2 SQIVND (reference sequence). Of note for this clone: Its antigen is as yet unknown.

The receptor was isolated from a woman aged 50 to 65 with HIV. The genes are TRBV19 and TRBJ1-5; no firm D call. The sample consisted of unsorted PBMCs, taken around 5.3 years after starting antiretroviral therapy. The CDR3 region is CASSLGASNQPQHF. The CDR3 bases are TGTGCCAGTAGTTTAGGAGCTAGCAATCAGCCCCAGCATTTT.